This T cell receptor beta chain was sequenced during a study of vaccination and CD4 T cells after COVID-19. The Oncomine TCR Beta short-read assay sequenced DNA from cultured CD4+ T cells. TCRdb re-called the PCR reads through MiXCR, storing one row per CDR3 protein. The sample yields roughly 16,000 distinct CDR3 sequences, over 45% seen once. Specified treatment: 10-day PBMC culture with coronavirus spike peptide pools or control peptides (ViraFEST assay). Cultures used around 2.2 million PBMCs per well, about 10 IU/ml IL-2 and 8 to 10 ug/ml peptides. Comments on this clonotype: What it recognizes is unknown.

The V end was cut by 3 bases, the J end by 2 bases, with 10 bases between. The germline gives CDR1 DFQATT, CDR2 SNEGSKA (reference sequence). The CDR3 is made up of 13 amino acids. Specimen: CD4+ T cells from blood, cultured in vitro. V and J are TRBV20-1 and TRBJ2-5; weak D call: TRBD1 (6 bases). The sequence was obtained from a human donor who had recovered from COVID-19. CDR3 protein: CSASRTAQETQYF. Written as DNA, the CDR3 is TGCAGTGCTAGTAGGACAGCGCAAGAGACCCAGTACTTC.